The clone carrying this T cell receptor beta chain came up once. Its antigen remains unknown. TCRdb's table, derived via immunoSEQ multiplex PCR, lists solely in-frame clones and lacks some. The table shows 20,000 or so clones, with about four fifths occurring only once. CDR1 is SEHNR, CDR2 FQNEAQ, per germline (reference sequence). CDR3 length equals 11 residues. V was cut by 3 bases and J by 6 bases, with 3 bases left in between. This specimen belongs to a study of T cell therapy after organ transplantation. Across the study: T cells were expanded 2 to 3 weeks with 30 CMV class I/II epitopes.

General observations from the study: Concurrent antirejection and antiviral drugs remain unassessed confounders. Post-therapy reconstitution appeared to include transferred and endogenous clonotypes. Poor CD8+ T cell yield may explain few expansions in nonresponders.

Stated time point: 4-8 weeks after completion of therapy. The sequence derives from a human patient who had received a solid organ transplant and had CMV disease. The graft donor may be the source of some T cells. The source was CD8+ T cells from blood, collected after autologous CMV-specific T cell therapy. The chain carries TRBV7-9 and TRBJ2-1, with unresolved D. The CDR3 DNA reads as TGTGCCAGCAGCTTCAGCAATGAGCAGTTCTTC. Translation gives CASSFSNEQFF.